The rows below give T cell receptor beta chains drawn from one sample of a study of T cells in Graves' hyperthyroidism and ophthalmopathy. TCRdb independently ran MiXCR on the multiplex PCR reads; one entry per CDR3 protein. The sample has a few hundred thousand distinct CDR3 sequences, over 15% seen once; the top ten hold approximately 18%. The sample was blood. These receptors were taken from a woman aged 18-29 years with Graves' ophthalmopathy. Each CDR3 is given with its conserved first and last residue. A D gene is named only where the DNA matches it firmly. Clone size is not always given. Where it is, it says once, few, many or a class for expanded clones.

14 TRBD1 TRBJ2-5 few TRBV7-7 TGTGCTAGCAGCGCAGGACAGGGGCCCTGGACCCAGTACTTC CASSAGQGPWTQYF
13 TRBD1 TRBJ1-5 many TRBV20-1 TGCAGTGCTGGGACAGGGGGGTTTCAGCCCCAGCATTTT CSAGTGGFQPQHF
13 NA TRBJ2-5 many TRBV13 TGTGCCAGCAGTATACACCATCGGGGGACCCAGTACTTC CASSIHHRGTQYF
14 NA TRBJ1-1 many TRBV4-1 TGCGCCAGCAGCCATCTCCAGGCGAACACTGAAGCTTTCTTT CASSHLQANTEAFF
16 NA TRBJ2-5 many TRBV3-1 TGTGCCAGCAGCCAACCGGAGCGGCCCGTCCAAGAGACCCAGTACTTC CASSQPERPVQETQYF
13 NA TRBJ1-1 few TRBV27 TGTGCCAGCCGGGAATTTTTGAACACTGAAGCTTTCTTT CASREFLNTEAFF
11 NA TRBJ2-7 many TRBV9 TGTGCCAGCAGCGGGGGACCCGAGCAGTACTTC CASSGGPEQYF
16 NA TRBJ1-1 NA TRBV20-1 TGCAGTGCTGGGGGGGGGAGGGGATCATTGAACACTGAAGCTTTCTTT CSAGGGRGSLNTEAFF
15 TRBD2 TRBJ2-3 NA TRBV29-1 TGCAGCGTTGCTTGGGCGGGAGGCTTCGCAGATACGCAGTATTTT CSVAWAGGFADTQYF
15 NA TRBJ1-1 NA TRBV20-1 TGCAGTGCTGGGGGGCCTGGGGATCAGAACACTGAAGCTTTCTTT CSAGGPGDQNTEAFF
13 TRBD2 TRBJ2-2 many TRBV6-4 TGTGCCAGCACTAGCGGGGACACCGGGGAGCTGTTTTTT CASTSGDTGELFF
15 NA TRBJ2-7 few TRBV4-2 TGTGCCAGCAGCCAACGAGCGGAGAGCTCCTACGAGCAGTACTTC CASSQRAESSYEQYF
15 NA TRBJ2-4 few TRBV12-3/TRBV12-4 TGTGCCAGCAGTCCTACCCCAGGGGCCAAAAACATTCAGTACTTC CASSPTPGAKNIQYF
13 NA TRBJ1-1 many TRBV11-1 TGTGCCAGCAGCCAAGACAGGTCCACTGAAGCTTTCTTT CASSQDRSTEAFF
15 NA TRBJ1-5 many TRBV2 TGTGCCAGCAGCCTGGAATACGCCAGCAATCAGCCCCAGCATTTT CASSLEYASNQPQHF
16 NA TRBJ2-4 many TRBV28 TGTGCCAGCAGTCCTATGAGGGGGTCGGCGAAAAACATTCAGTACTTC CASSPMRGSAKNIQYF
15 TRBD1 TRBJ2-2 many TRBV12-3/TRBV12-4 TGTGCCAGCAGGAATAGAGCAGGGGGCTCCGGGGAGCTGTTTTTT CASRNRAGGSGELFF
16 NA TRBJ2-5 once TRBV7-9 TGCGCCAGCAGCCAGATGACCGGGACCGGGGGAGAGACCCAGTACTTC CASSQMTGTGGETQYF
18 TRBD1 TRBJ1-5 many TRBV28 TGTGCCAGCAGGGCCGGGACAGGGAAGTTGGGAAGCAATCAGCCCCAGCATTTT CASRAGTGKLGSNQPQHF
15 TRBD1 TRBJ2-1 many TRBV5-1 TGCGCCAGCAGCCCGGGACAGGGGGCGAGGGGTGAGCAGTTCTTC CASSPGQGARGEQFF
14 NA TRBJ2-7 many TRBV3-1 TGTGCCAGCAGCCCTGGGACCTATCGCTACGAGCAGTACTTC CASSPGTYRYEQYF
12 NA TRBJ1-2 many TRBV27 TGTGCCAGCAGGGAGGGTAATGGGGGCTACACCTTC CASREGNGGYTF
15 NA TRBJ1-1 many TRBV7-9 TGTGCCAGCAGCTTAGATCTGGCAGGGAACACTGAAGCTTTCTTT CASSLDLAGNTEAFF
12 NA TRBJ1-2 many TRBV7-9 TGTGCCAGCACTTGGGGAGATGGTGGCTACACCTTC CASTWGDGGYTF
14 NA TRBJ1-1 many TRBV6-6 TGTGCCAGCAGTTACGCCAGGTCCTTCGGTGAAGCTTTCTTT CASSYARSFGEAFF
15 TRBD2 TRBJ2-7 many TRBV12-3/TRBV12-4 TGTGCCAGCAGTCCGCAGCGGGGAAACTCCTACGAGCAGTACTTC CASSPQRGNSYEQYF
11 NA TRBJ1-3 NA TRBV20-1 TGCAGTGCAGATAAAGGAAACACCATATATTTT CSADKGNTIYF
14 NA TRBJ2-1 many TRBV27 TGTGCCAGCAGTTATGGACGGACGAACAATGAGCAGTTCTTC CASSYGRTNNEQFF
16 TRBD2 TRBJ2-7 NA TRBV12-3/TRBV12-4 TGTGCCAGCAGCCCCTCTAGCGGGGGCCCCATCTACGAGCAGTACTTC CASSPSSGGPIYEQYF
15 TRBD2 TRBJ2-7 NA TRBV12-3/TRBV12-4 TGTGCCAGCACTCCGGGAGGGACTAGGGGCCTCGAGCAGTACTTC CASTPGGTRGLEQYF
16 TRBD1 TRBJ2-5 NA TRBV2 TGTGCCAGCAGGGAGGAACAGGGGGCCGGCCGGGAGACCCAGTACTTC CASREEQGAGRETQYF
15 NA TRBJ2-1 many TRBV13 TGTGCCAGCAGCCAGACCCAGGATCTCGACAATGAGCAGTTCTTC CASSQTQDLDNEQFF
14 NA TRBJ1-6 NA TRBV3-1 TGTGCCAGCAGCCAACAGGGAGATAATTCACCCCCCCACTTT CASSQQGDNSPPHF
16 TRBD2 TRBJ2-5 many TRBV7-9 TGTGCCAGCAGCTTAACTAGCGGGGGTCTGAAAGAGACCCAGTACTTC CASSLTSGGLKETQYF